This TCR beta chain stems from a study of cytomegalovirus exposure and HLA in healthy donors. Notes on the study in general: Links to common viral pathogens appeared, in a later analysis, for several of the most significant clusters. Some V segments, including TRBV6-2 and TRBV6-3, were excluded as indistinguishable. An analysis that was carried out later associated 16,951 TCR beta sequences with HLA alleles at 0.05 false discovery rate. A further, later analysis showed that HLA-associated TCR beta chains (compared with equally common others) were more clonally expanded.

About this clone: The antigen is unknown.

This PCR relied on a set of 60 Vbeta primers and 13 Jbeta primers. Using immunoSEQ multiplex PCR, the repertoire was profiled, and TCRdb retains in-frame clones only, with some absent. The table has 200,000 or so clones, roughly four fifths seen once; the top ten hold approximately 6.5%. V lost 4 bases, J lost 0 bases, and 9 bases lay in between. This CDR3 region has 14 residues. Looked up from germline, CDR1 is SGHTA and CDR2 is FQGNSA. Sequenced input: PBMCs. The gene calls are TRBV7-2 and TRBJ1-2, with D possibly matching TRBD1 (5 bases). The TCR originated in a woman aged 50 to 60 in good health and CMV-seropositive. CDR3 residues: CASSSQGSNYGYTF. The CDR3 coding sequence is TGTGCCAGCAGCTCCCAGGGATCTAACTATGGCTACACCTTC.